Listed below are T cell receptor beta chains from one sample, sequenced in a study of T-cell memory formation after mild COVID-19. TCRdb independently ran MiXCR on the 5' RACE reads; one entry per CDR3 protein. The sample consists of 200,000 to 250,000 distinct CDR3 sequences, about a sixth of them appearing once. Material: PBMCs or a T cell subset sorted from them (not recorded which). The receptors here all came from a man aged 18 to 30 who had mild COVID-19 (a few samples of this study predate the infection). Cell type and time point are not known. CDR3s include the opening cysteine and the closing phenylalanine or tryptophan. A D gene is named only where the DNA matches it firmly. Clone size is shown for a subset of rows, as once, few, many or a class of expanded clone.

size,J,V,D,DNA,CDR3
-,TRBJ2-3,TRBV3-1,TRBD2,TGTGCCAGCAGCCAACATAGCGGGGACCCCACAGATACGCAGTATTTT,CASSQHSGDPTDTQYF
few,TRBJ2-7,TRBV3-1,TRBD2,TGTGCCAGCAGCCAAGGGACTAGCTCCTACGAGCAGTACTTC,CASSQGTSSYEQYF
few,TRBJ2-3,TRBV5-1,-,TGCGCCAGCAGCTTGGCCGTTGGGGGCAGGAGCACAGATACGCAGTATTTT,CASSLAVGGRSTDTQYF
few,TRBJ2-3,TRBV5-1,-,TGCGCCAGCAGCTTGTTAGTCGGGGTCGCCGATACGCAGTATTTT,CASSLLVGVADTQYF
few,TRBJ1-1,TRBV2,-,TGTGCCAGCCGGAGACGCCCGAACACTGAAGCTTTCTTT,CASRRRPNTEAFF
few,TRBJ2-3,TRBV4-1,-,TGCGCCAGCAGCCAAGATCTAGCCGAGGGCACAGATACGCAGTATTTT,CASSQDLAEGTDTQYF
-,TRBJ2-5,TRBV3-1,-,TGTGCCAGCAGCCAAGACGGTAGAGGGGAGACCCAGTACTTC,CASSQDGRGETQYF
-,TRBJ1-3,TRBV7-7,-,TGTGCCAGCAGCCCCTCAGGGGGAAACACCATATATTTT,CASSPSGGNTIYF
-,TRBJ2-2,TRBV7-2,-,TGTGCCAGCAGCTTTTCCAGGGGTACCGGGGAGCTGTTTTTT,CASSFSRGTGELFF
-,TRBJ2-5,TRBV20-1,TRBD2,TGCAGTGCCCATCGACTAGCCCTTCTAGGGACCCAGTACTTC,CSAHRLALLGTQYF
-,TRBJ2-3,TRBV5-1,-,TGCGCCAGCAGCTTGCCCGGACAGTTTAATACGCAGTATTTT,CASSLPGQFNTQYF
-,TRBJ1-2,TRBV12-3/TRBV12-4,-,TGTGCCAGCAGCAGGAACTATGGCTACACCTTC,CASSRNYGYTF
few,TRBJ2-1,TRBV18,TRBD2,TGTGCCAGCTCACCTTCCCAGACGGGGGGGCAGAATGAGCAGTTCTTC,CASSPSQTGGQNEQFF
-,TRBJ1-2,TRBV29-1,-,TGCAGCGTTGAAGCAGGAGTAATGAACTATGGCTACACCTTC,CSVEAGVMNYGYTF
few,TRBJ1-1,TRBV7-2,TRBD1,TGTGCCAGCAGCATTGACAGGGGAGAAGCTTTCTTT,CASSIDRGEAFF
-,TRBJ1-1,TRBV5-1,-,TGTGCCAGCAGCCTAACAGGCTTGAACACTGAAGCTTTCTTT,CASSLTGLNTEAFF
-,TRBJ2-7,TRBV4-3,-,TGCGCCAGCAGCCAAGATACCCTAGCTGGGGCGTACGAGCAGTACTTC,CASSQDTLAGAYEQYF
few,TRBJ1-1,TRBV6-5,-,TGTGCCAGCCAACGCGGGGGGAAAATGAACACTGAAGCTTTCTTT,CASQRGGKMNTEAFF
few,TRBJ2-2,TRBV5-1,-,TGCGCCAGCAGCTATCAGGGGATTTTGAACACCGGGGAGCTGTTTTTT,CASSYQGILNTGELFF
-,TRBJ2-1,TRBV5-1,TRBD2,TGCGCCAGCAGCTTGAACGGGGGGGCCTCGAATGAGCAGTTCTTC,CASSLNGGASNEQFF
-,TRBJ1-2,TRBV11-3,-,TGTGCCAGCCCCCTCCCCGGGGCGGCAAGTGGGAAGCACACCTTC,CASPLPGAASGKHTF
-,TRBJ2-1,TRBV2,-,TGTGCCAGCAACCCCCAATACAATGAGCAGTTCTTC,CASNPQYNEQFF
-,TRBJ2-2,TRBV20-1,TRBD2,TGCAGTGCTCCCCAGCGGGGGGTCGGGACCGGGGAGCTGTTTTTT,CSAPQRGVGTGELFF
few,TRBJ2-3,TRBV24-1,TRBD2,TGTGCCACCAGTCCGACTAGCGGGCCGCACACAGATACGCAGTATTTT,CATSPTSGPHTDTQYF
once,TRBJ2-7,TRBV7-6,-,TGTGCCAGCAGCTTAGCAGGGGTGGACGAGCAGTACTTC,CASSLAGVDEQYF
few,TRBJ2-5,TRBV2,-,TGTGCCAGCAGTGAATTGGCGGGGTCTGGAGAGACCCAGTACTTC,CASSELAGSGETQYF
-,TRBJ2-5,TRBV12-3/TRBV12-4,-,TGTGCCAGCAGTTTAAGCGCCGGGAGCCCCTTCGGCGAGACCCAGTACTTC,CASSLSAGSPFGETQYF
many,TRBJ1-1,TRBV6-1,-,TGTGCCAGCAGTGACCGGGGGGGGGACACTGAAGCTTTCTTT,CASSDRGGDTEAFF
few,TRBJ1-4,TRBV20-1,-,TGCAGTGCTCCCACCCACAGCGTATCTAATGAAAAACTGTTTTTT,CSAPTHSVSNEKLFF
-,TRBJ2-1,TRBV15,-,TGTGCCACCAGCAGTCCCCGCCGGGGGTCCCACAATGAGCAGTTCTTC,CATSSPRRGSHNEQFF
-,TRBJ1-1,TRBV18,-,TGTGCCAGCTCACCAGGGGATGGGCTGGGAGCTTTCTTT,CASSPGDGLGAFF
-,TRBJ1-1,TRBV4-1,-,TGCGCCAGCAGCCCCAGAGTCCGGGGTGCGGGGTTGGGAGTGGGCACTGAAGCTTTCTTT,CASSPRVRGAGLGVGTEAFF
-,TRBJ2-2,TRBV6-2/TRBV6-3,-,TGTGCCAGCAGTCGGTCGGGGAACCCCGGGGAGCTGTTTTTT,CASSRSGNPGELFF
few,TRBJ2-4,TRBV7-3,TRBD2,TGTGCCAGCAGCGCCTTAGCGGGAAACATTCAGTACTTC,CASSALAGNIQYF
-,TRBJ2-3,TRBV29-1,-,TGCAGCGTTGAGGGCAGTCAAGGCTCTACGCAGTATTTT,CSVEGSQGSTQYF
-,TRBJ1-1,TRBV5-6,-,TGTGCCAGCAGCTTGGTCGGGGCGGAGGGAACTGAAGCTTTCTTT,CASSLVGAEGTEAFF
-,TRBJ2-7,TRBV7-2,-,TGTGCCAGCAGCTCGGCAGGGTCGGGCGAGCAGTACTTC,CASSSAGSGEQYF
few,TRBJ2-7,TRBV27,TRBD1,TGTGCCAGCAGTTCCCCGGGACAGAGTTACGAGCAGTACTTC,CASSSPGQSYEQYF
few,TRBJ2-7,TRBV11-2,TRBD1,TGTGCCAGCAGCTCGGACAGGGGATACGAGCAGTACTTC,CASSSDRGYEQYF
-,TRBJ1-5,TRBV5-1,-,TGCGCCAGCAGCTGGGACGGTAGCAATCAGCCCCAGCATTTT,CASSWDGSNQPQHF
-,TRBJ2-7,TRBV4-1,-,TGCGCCAGCAGCCACGTCACAAAGGGCCCCTTCTACGAGCAGTACTTC,CASSHVTKGPFYEQYF
-,TRBJ2-1,TRBV18,-,TGTGCCAGCTCACCACCGAGCACGACCTACAATGAGCAGTTCTTC,CASSPPSTTYNEQFF
-,TRBJ2-2,TRBV5-5,-,TGTGCCAGCAGCTTGGTGGCCGTCATGTCTAACGCCGGGGAGCTGTTTTTT,CASSLVAVMSNAGELFF
-,TRBJ2-2,TRBV20-1,TRBD2,TGCAGTGCTAGAGATTCCTCGGGAGGGACCGGGGAGCTGTTTTTT,CSARDSSGGTGELFF
-,TRBJ1-1,TRBV7-2,-,TGTGCCAGCAGCTTAGTTGGTGGAGGAGGTGAAGCTTTCTTT,CASSLVGGGGEAFF
-,TRBJ2-2,TRBV6-5,-,TGTGCCAGCAGGCTTGCCGGGACGGGGACCGGGGAGCTGTTTTTT,CASRLAGTGTGELFF
-,TRBJ1-5,TRBV5-1,-,TGCGCCAGCAGCTGGGGGGACCAGCAGCCCCAGCATTTT,CASSWGDQQPQHF
-,TRBJ1-4,TRBV25-1,-,TGTGCCAGTTCCGGACAGAGCGAAAAACTGTTTTTT,CASSGQSEKLFF
-,TRBJ1-5,TRBV6-5,TRBD1,TGTGCCAGCAGAGGACAGGGCGTTGCGGGCAATCAGCCCCAGCATTTT,CASRGQGVAGNQPQHF
many,TRBJ2-5,TRBV6-2/TRBV6-3,TRBD1,TGTGCCAGCAGTTCTTACGGACAGGGAGGAGAGACCCAGTACTTC,CASSSYGQGGETQYF
many,TRBJ2-3,TRBV7-9,-,TGTGCCAGCAGCCCGGGAGTGGATACGCAGTATTTT,CASSPGVDTQYF
few,TRBJ2-3,TRBV7-2,TRBD1,TGTGCCAGCAGCTTCGACAGGGGGCTTCGGGATACGCAGTATTTT,CASSFDRGLRDTQYF
-,TRBJ1-1,TRBV6-5,-,TGTGCCAGCAGTTACTCTGGGGGGGCGAACACTGAAGCTTTCTTT,CASSYSGGANTEAFF
-,TRBJ1-6,TRBV20-1,-,TGCAGTGCCCCGTTAGTCCCCGGGGATTCACCCCTCCACTTT,CSAPLVPGDSPLHF